This is a list of T cell receptor beta chains from one sample in a study of blood T cell repertoires in COVID-19. Here immunoSEQ multiplex PCR was the method, and the copy in TCRdb shows in-frame clones only, minus some. This table has a few hundred thousand clones, roughly nine tenths appearing once. Sequencing was done on a sample of peripheral blood. The receptors come from a middle-aged woman who had recovered from COVID-19. Each CDR3 is given with its conserved first and last residue. Fields, in order: clone size, CDR3 length, J gene, V gene, D gene, CDR3 protein, CDR3 DNA. D genes are given only for firm matches. Not all rows give a size; the values are once, few, many and, for expanded clones, a class.

>.|15|TRBJ2-3|TRBV18|.
CASSPPGLGADTQYF
TGTGCCAGCTCACCACCGGGCCTGGGAGCAGATACGCAGTATTTT
>.|17|TRBJ2-1|TRBV12-5|TRBD2
CASGYSPLAGTNNEQFF
TGTGCTAGTGGCTATTCCCCCCTAGCGGGGACTAACAATGAGCAGTTCTTC
>once|15|TRBJ2-7|TRBV25-1|TRBD1
CASSDGGQGLGEQYF
TGTGCCAGCAGTGATGGTGGACAGGGCTTAGGCGAGCAGTACTTC
>.|14|TRBJ1-1|TRBV28|.
CASSPPPSDTEAFF
TGTGCCAGCAGTCCCCCTCCCTCGGACACTGAAGCTTTCTTT
>.|13|TRBJ2-1|TRBV10-3|TRBD2
CAISEGAGEEQFF
TGTGCCATCAGTGAGGGAGCGGGAGAAGAGCAGTTCTTC
>.|16|TRBJ2-1|TRBV6-4|TRBD2
CASSDSSGGSYNEQFF
TGTGCCAGCAGTGACTCGTCGGGAGGCTCCTACAATGAGCAGTTCTTC
>once|14|TRBJ1-1|TRBV25-1|.
CASGEGGLNTEAFF
TGTGCCAGCGGGGAGGGGGGGCTGAACACTGAAGCTTTCTTT
>.|17|TRBJ2-1|TRBV5-1|TRBD2
CASSLGATSGGANEQFF
TGCGCCAGCAGCTTGGGCGCTACTAGCGGGGGGGCGAATGAGCAGTTCTTC
>.|13|TRBJ1-5|TRBV19|.
CASMGPVNQPQHF
TGTGCCAGTATGGGGCCAGTCAATCAGCCCCAGCATTTT
>.|17|TRBJ2-3|TRBV3-1/TRBV3-2|TRBD2
CASSQPRVSGDTDTQYF
TGTGCCAGCAGCCAACCCCGTGTTAGCGGGGACACAGATACGCAGTATTTT
>once|16|TRBJ1-6|TRBV9|.
CASSVLGEANNSPLHF
TGTGCCAGCAGCGTTCTGGGGGAGGCTAATAATTCACCCCTCCACTTT
>.|17|TRBJ2-3|TRBV4-3|TRBD1
CASSQDHGTGGPNTQYF
TGCGCCAGCAGCCAAGATCATGGGACAGGGGGTCCGAATACGCAGTATTTT
>.|15|TRBJ2-3|TRBV5-1|TRBD2
CASSLSSGRTDTQYF
TGCGCCAGCAGCTTATCTAGCGGGAGGACAGATACGCAGTATTTT
>.|15|TRBJ2-3|TRBV25-1|.
CASSSASTSTDTQYF
TGTGCCAGCAGTTCAGCTTCGACTAGCACAGATACGCAGTATTTT
>once|16|TRBJ1-1|TRBV5-1|.
CASSLGRTGLDTEAFF
TGCGCCAGCAGCTTGGGCAGAACGGGGTTGGACACTGAAGCTTTCTTT
>.|12|TRBJ1-3|TRBV10-2|.
CASTFPGNTIYF
TGCGCCAGCACATTTCCTGGAAACACCATATATTTT
>once|17|TRBJ2-3|TRBV6-1|.
CASSEGQLVRSTDTQYF
TGTGCCAGCAGTGAAGGACAACTAGTTCGCAGCACAGATACGCAGTATTTT
>.|14|TRBJ2-7|TRBV10-1|TRBD1
CASSESDRLHEQYF
TGCGCCAGCAGTGAGTCGGACAGGCTGCACGAGCAGTACTTC
>once|14|TRBJ1-4|TRBV7-2|.
CASRRTATNEKLFF
TGTGCCAGCAGGCGGACTGCAACTAATGAAAAACTGTTTTTT
>.|17|TRBJ1-3|TRBV5-5|TRBD1
CASSYSERQGTGNTIYF
TGTGCCAGCAGCTACTCAGAACGACAGGGCACTGGAAACACCATATATTTT
>.|14|TRBJ2-5|TRBV27|.
CASSVIASRETQYF
TGTGCCAGCAGTGTAATAGCGTCCCGGGAGACCCAGTACTTC
>.|15|TRBJ1-3|TRBV3-1/TRBV3-2|TRBD1
CASSPRQGRVNTIYF
TGTGCCAGCAGCCCCCGACAGGGGCGAGTGAACACCATATATTTT
>.|15|TRBJ2-3|TRBV2|.
CASSELGGNTDTQYF
TGTGCCAGCAGTGAATTGGGCGGGAACACAGATACGCAGTATTTT
>.|15|TRBJ1-3|TRBV11-2|.
CASSLDGRTRNTIYF
TGTGCCAGCAGCTTAGATGGCCGCACCAGAAACACCATATATTTT
>.|17|TRBJ2-3|TRBV24-1|TRBD1
CATSDYAGTDFGDTQYF
TGTGCCACCAGTGATTATGCCGGGACAGACTTCGGGGATACGCAGTATTTT
>.|21|TRBJ2-4|TRBV9|TRBD1
CASSPGQGVRVTELTKNIQYF
TGTGCCAGCAGCCCGGGACAGGGTGTAAGGGTAACGGAACTAACCAAAAACATTCAGTACTTC
>few|16|TRBJ1-4|TRBV9|TRBD1
CASSGTGGIGNEKLFF
TGTGCCAGCAGCGGGACAGGGGGCATCGGTAATGAAAAACTGTTTTTT
>.|14|TRBJ1-2|TRBV3-1/TRBV3-2|TRBD1
CASSQDRGRSGYTF
TGTGCCAGCAGCCAAGACAGGGGGCGATCTGGCTACACCTTC
>.|16|TRBJ2-1|TRBV9|.
CASSESRVSPRYEQFF
TGTGCCAGCAGCGAAAGCAGGGTCTCCCCTCGGTACGAGCAGTTCTTC
>.|14|TRBJ2-6|TRBV3-1/TRBV3-2|.
CASTPSSGANVLTF
TGTGCCAGCACCCCGAGCTCTGGGGCCAACGTCCTGACTTTC
>.|15|TRBJ2-4|TRBV7-2|.
CASSLEGSAKNIQYF
TGTGCCAGCAGCTTGGAGGGGTCGGCCAAAAACATTCAGTACTTC
>.|14|TRBJ2-5|TRBV11-1|.
CASSLGRGKETQYF
TGTGCCAGCAGCTTAGGTCGCGGAAAAGAGACCCAGTACTTC
>.|16|TRBJ2-3|TRBV6-5|.
CASSSSGPTSTDTQYF
TGTGCCAGCAGTTCGAGCGGACCTACTAGCACAGATACGCAGTATTTT
>once|15|TRBJ2-1|TRBV11-1|TRBD2
CASSIGTSGYNEQFF
TGTGCCAGCAGCATCGGGACTAGCGGCTACAATGAGCAGTTCTTC
>.|16|TRBJ2-3|TRBV24-1|TRBD2
CATSDLPGRITDTQYF
TGTGCCACCAGTGATTTGCCCGGGAGGATTACAGATACGCAGTATTTT
>.|16|TRBJ2-3|TRBV28|TRBD2
CASSLEGGGPTYTQYF
TGTGCCAGCAGTTTGGAAGGCGGGGGGCCTACCTATACGCAGTATTTT
>.|14|TRBJ1-2|TRBV5-6|TRBD1
CASSIGGQGIGYTF
TGTGCCAGCAGCATCGGAGGACAGGGTATTGGCTACACCTTC
>.|15|TRBJ1-3|TRBV6-6|.
CASTQTGYDGNTIYF
TGTGCCAGCACCCAGACAGGATATGACGGAAACACCATATATTTT
>.|14|TRBJ1-3|TRBV5-1|.
CASSLSISGNTIYF
TGCGCCAGCAGCTTGTCCATCTCTGGAAACACCATATATTTT
>.|16|TRBJ1-4|TRBV2|.
CASSGEAPGANEKLFF
TGTGCCAGCAGTGGAGAGGCCCCCGGAGCTAATGAAAAACTGTTTTTT
>.|15|TRBJ1-3|TRBV5-1|.
CASSLDPGSGNTIYF
TGCGCCAGCAGCTTGGACCCGGGTTCTGGAAACACCATATATTTT
>.|13|TRBJ1-2|TRBV6-6|.
CASSFLTEYGYTF
TGTGCCAGCAGCTTCCTGACAGAATATGGCTACACCTTC
>.|15|TRBJ2-1|TRBV27|TRBD2
CASTRPGLAHNEQFF
TGTGCCAGCACTCGACCGGGACTAGCCCACAATGAGCAGTTCTTC
>.|13|TRBJ2-7|TRBV29-1|.
CSVGQALSYEQYF
TGCAGCGTTGGACAGGCTTTATCTTACGAGCAGTACTTC
>.|14|TRBJ2-5|TRBV9|.
CASSLTPERETQYF
TGTGCCAGCAGCCTCACCCCAGAGAGGGAGACCCAGTACTTC
>once|15|TRBJ2-5|TRBV5-1|TRBD2
CASSFRGGIQETQYF
TGCGCCAGCAGCTTTCGCGGGGGGATCCAAGAGACCCAGTACTTC